The 20 T cell receptor beta chains presented below share a single source sample, sequenced in a study of follicular helper T cells after annual influenza vaccination. Profiled with immunoSEQ multiplex PCR; TCRdb holds only in-frame clones, not every one. This sample has around 25,000 clones, with roughly 80% found just once. Time point defined: 2014-2015 season, pre-vaccination. Specimen: CXCR5+ CD38- circulating T follicular helper cells from blood, collected on the day of influenza vaccination. Noted subset: circulating Tfh, non-naive CD4+CXCR5+PD-1+ (ICOS+CD38+ or ICOS-CD38-). The origin of the receptors is an adult who received the influenza vaccine.

The CDR3 DNA follows: TGCGCCAGCAGCTTGTACGGGGGAGGCTACGAGCAGTACTTC. This codes for CASSLYGGGYEQYF. The chain joins TRBV5-1 to TRBJ2-7; possibly TRBD2 for D (6 bases). V shed 1 base and J shed 3 bases, with 11 bases lying between them. Per germline, CDR1 SGHRS and CDR2 YFSETQ. The CDR3 is 14 amino acids.

The chain recombines TRBV10-3 with TRBJ1-4, with TRBD1 as a possible D gene (6 bases). V was cut by 3 bases and J by 8 bases, with 16 bases left in between. Germline loops: CDR1 ENHRY, CDR2 SYGVKD. CDR3 size: 15 residues. The CDR3 DNA sequence: TGTGCCATCAGTGATTCGGGGGGCGGGGAAGAAAAACTGTTTTTT. As protein: CAISDSGGGEEKLFF.

V gene TRBV5-1 combines with J gene TRBJ2-1, with 8 nucleotides matching TRBD2. Germline loops: CDR1 SGHRS, CDR2 YFSETQ. Germline trimming cut 7 bases from V and 5 bases from J; bases unmatched to any gene: 14. The CDR3 has 16 residues. CDR3 DNA sequence: TGCGCCAGCGGAGCCGGAAGGCTAGCGGGTCACAATGAGCAGTTCTTC. Encoded protein: CASGAGRLAGHNEQFF. Full variable domain (missing parts from reference TRBV5-1 and TRBJ2-1): KAGVTQTPRYLIKTRGQQVTLSCSPISGHRSVSWYQQTPGQGLQFLFEYFSETQRNKGNFPGRFSGRQFSNSRSEMNVSTLELGDSALYLCASGAGRLAGHNEQFFGPGTRLTVL.

The chain carries TRBV5-5 and TRBJ2-7; weak D call: TRBD1 (6 bases). Per germline, CDR1 SGHKS and CDR2 YYEKEE (reference sequence). The V end lost 0 bases, the J end lost 0 bases, and 10 bases lay between the germline ends. The CDR3 extends over 15 amino acids. The CDR3 protein is CASSLVTGSSYEQYF. The DNA of the CDR3 is TGTGCCAGCAGCTTGGTTACAGGGAGCTCCTACGAGCAGTACTTC.

The rearrangement uses TRBV19 and TRBJ1-2; 8 nucleotides align to TRBD1. The CDR3 loop spans 15 amino acids. V lost 9 bases to trimming and J lost 0 bases; unmatched junction nucleotides: 9. Per germline, CDR1 LNHDA and CDR2 SQIVND (reference sequence). CDR3 coding DNA: TGTGCCAGCGGGCGGACAGGGCGTGCTAACTATGGCTACACCTTC. It specifies CASGRTGRANYGYTF.

This clone was found once. Compared with germline, one end of the junction differs, possibly owing to a read error. V is TRBV7-7 and J is TRBJ2-7, with a tentative D call TRBD2 (6 bases). This CDR3 spans 13 amino acids. The germline V gene has CDR1 SSHAT and CDR2 FNYEAQ (reference sequence). In DNA, the CDR3 is TGTGCTAGCAGCTTAGACCACGGGGGCGAGCAGTACTTC. It translates to CASSLDHGGEQYF.

The J gene is TRBJ1-3, the V gene TRBV5-6; D is possibly TRBD1 (6 bases). Germline CDR1 SGHDT, CDR2 YYEEEE. V gave up 4 bases and J gave up 4 bases, with 18 bases separating them. The CDR3 length is 16 residues. The CDR3 here is CASSLRTVLSGNTIYF. The CDR3 nucleotides are TGTGCCAGCAGCCTCCGGACAGTCCTTTCAGGAAACACCATATATTTT.

This clone was picked up a small number of times. V gene TRBV2 combines with J gene TRBJ2-4; 11 bases fit TRBD1. With V trimmed by 8 bases and J by 0 bases, 9 bases remained unmatched. This CDR3 contains 17 residues. Looked up from germline, CDR1 is SNHLY and CDR2 is FYNNEI. CDR3 loop: CASGGQGASGAKNIQYF. CDR3 bases: TGTGCCAGCGGAGGACAGGGGGCGTCTGGAGCCAAAAACATTCAGTACTTC.

The genes are TRBV19 and TRBJ1-1; D unresolved. This CDR3 is built from 14 residues. Trimming pared 7 bases from V and 5 bases from J, leaving 17 bases between. CDR1 and CDR2 (germline): LNHDA, SQIVND (reference sequence). DNA of the CDR3: TGTGCCAGTACCTCCCTCCCGGAGGAAACTGAAGCTTTCTTT. Its translation is CASTSLPEETEAFF.

The chain recombines TRBV5-4 with TRBJ1-6, with TRBD1 identical over 8 bases. V gave up 0 bases and J gave up 7 bases; unmatched junction bases: 3. CDR3 size: 15 residues. Germline CDR1 reads SGHNT; CDR2 reads YYREEE (reference sequence). This chain's CDR3 is CASSLGRDRNSPLHF. As DNA, the CDR3 is TGTGCCAGCAGCTTGGGCCGGGACAGGAATTCACCCCTCCACTTT.

The V gene is TRBV6-6, the J gene TRBJ1-3; tentative D call: TRBD1 (5 bases). This CDR3 has 12 amino acids. Per germline, CDR1 MNHNY and CDR2 SVGAGI (reference sequence). Trimming pared 6 bases from V and 4 bases from J, leaving 7 bases between. The CDR3 here is CASSGGGNTIYF. The CDR3 coding sequence is TGTGCCAGCAGCGGGGGGGGAAACACCATATATTTT.

The chain is built from TRBV28 and TRBJ2-3; 12 bases map to TRBD2. The CDR3 covers 17 residues. With 5 bases clipped from V and 4 bases from J, the junction kept 10 bases outside the gene matches. The germline V gene has CDR1 MDHEN and CDR2 SYDVKM. The CDR3 is CASSPRTSGMKADTQYF. The CDR3 nucleotides read TGTGCCAGCAGTCCAAGGACTAGCGGGATGAAGGCAGATACGCAGTATTTT.

There are a few counts of this clone. The chain carries TRBV7-8 and TRBJ1-3, with D possibly being TRBD1 (6 bases). V gave up 4 bases and J gave up 1 base, with 14 bases separating them. The length of the CDR3 is 16 residues. The V gene's germline CDR1 is SGHVS and CDR2 FQNEAQ. In DNA form, the CDR3 reads TGTGCCAGCAGCTCCAGGGGTAGGAGTTCTGGAAACACCATATATTTT. This gives the protein CASSSRGRSSGNTIYF.

The CDR3 loop reads CASSPEGETQYF. The CDR3 DNA reads TGTGCCAGCTCACCAGAGGGCGAGACCCAGTACTTC. The rearrangement uses TRBV18 and TRBJ2-5, with D possibly being TRBD2 (5 bases). The V end lost 2 bases, the J end lost 5 bases, and 6 bases lay between the germline ends. Per germline, CDR1 KGHSH and CDR2 LQKENI. The CDR3 covers 12 residues.

This rearrangement joins TRBV9 to TRBJ1-2; 9 nucleotides agree with TRBD1. The length of the CDR3 is 14 residues. The germline V gene has CDR1 SGDLS and CDR2 YYNGEE. V shed 6 bases, J shed 5 bases, and the junction held 8 bases outside the gene matches. The CDR3 DNA reads as TGTGCCAGCACCCAATGGACAGGGGAGTATGGCTACACCTTC. It translates to CASTQWTGEYGYTF.

The J gene is TRBJ2-5, the V gene TRBV11-1; tentative D call: TRBD1 (5 bases). V was clipped by 3 bases and J by 0 bases, with 14 bases between them. CDR1 is SGHAT, CDR2 FQDESV, per germline (reference sequence). This CDR3 contains 16 residues. CDR3 region: CASSLIDRSNQETQYF. CDR3 bases: TGTGCCAGCAGCTTGATTGACAGAAGTAACCAAGAGACCCAGTACTTC.

This sequence joins TRBV9 and TRBJ2-1, with TRBD1 matching 8 bases. The trim removed 4 bases at V and 5 bases at J, leaving 8 bases unmatched. Germline V gene data show CDR1 as SGDLS and CDR2 as YYNGEE. The CDR3 is 15 residues long. The CDR3 protein is CASSRGQGDHNEQFF. The CDR3 DNA follows: TGTGCCAGCAGCAGAGGACAGGGTGATCACAATGAGCAGTTCTTC.

The rearrangement uses TRBV5-1 and TRBJ1-1, with a tentative D call TRBD1 (5 bases). Germline CDR1 is SGHRS and CDR2 is YFSETQ. The V gene lost 0 bases and the J gene lost 3 bases, with 12 bases spanning the gap. The CDR3 spans 15 residues. CDR3 protein: CASSLVKRGDTEAFF. CDR3 DNA: TGCGCCAGCAGCTTGGTAAAACGGGGGGACACTGAAGCTTTCTTT.

This chain connects TRBV30 to TRBJ1-5; a weak D match, TRBD1 (5 bases). The CDR3 loop spans 12 amino acids. The germline V gene has CDR1 GTSNPN and CDR2 SVGIG (reference sequence). The V and J ends lost 5 bases and 9 bases respectively, with 14 bases between them. The CDR3 here is CAWAGGSGPQHF. CDR3 bases: TGTGCCTGGGCGGGGGGGTCGGGGCCCCAGCATTTT.

The chain links TRBV28 to TRBJ1-1; 7 positions agree with TRBD1. Per germline, CDR1 MDHEN and CDR2 SYDVKM. The V segment lost 4 bases and the J segment 0 bases; nucleotides outside the gene matches: 11. The CDR3 runs to 17 residues. In nucleotides, the CDR3 is TGTGCCAGCAGTTCCCCGGGGACAGCGTTCATGAACACTGAAGCTTTCTTT. This codes for CASSSPGTAFMNTEAFF. Combining the CDR3 with reference TRBV28 and TRBJ1-1 gives the whole variable domain DVKVTQSSRYLVKRTGEKVFLECVQDMDHENMFWYRQDPGLGLRLIYFSYDVKMKEKGDIPEGYSVSREKKERFSLILESASTNQTSMYLCASSSPGTAFMNTEAFFGQGTRLTVV.